This T cell receptor (beta chain) was retrieved from a study of molecular identifiers for immune sequencing clone quantification. From the PCR reads, TCRdb called clonotypes with MiXCR, one entry per CDR3 protein. The table records under 600,000 distinct CDR3 sequences, about 21% of them present only once. The CDR3 loop spans 14 amino acids. The germline V and J ends were trimmed by 0 bases and 3 bases, with 9 bases remaining between them. Germline V gene data show CDR1 as SGDLS and CDR2 as YYNGEE. This clonotype showed up just a few times. The specimen was naive CD8+ T cells from blood, with Jurkat cell RNA spiked in. Subset specified: FACS-sorted CD8+CD4-CCR7+CD45RA+ naive T cells. This TCR derives from a human donor in good health. Some libraries in this study had Jurkat cell RNA spiked in. V usage is TRBV9 and J usage is TRBJ1-1; perhaps TRBD1 as D (6 bases). This chain's CDR3 is CASSVGGADTEAFF. DNA of the CDR3: TGTGCCAGCAGCGTAGGGGGGGCGGACACTGAAGCTTTCTTT.